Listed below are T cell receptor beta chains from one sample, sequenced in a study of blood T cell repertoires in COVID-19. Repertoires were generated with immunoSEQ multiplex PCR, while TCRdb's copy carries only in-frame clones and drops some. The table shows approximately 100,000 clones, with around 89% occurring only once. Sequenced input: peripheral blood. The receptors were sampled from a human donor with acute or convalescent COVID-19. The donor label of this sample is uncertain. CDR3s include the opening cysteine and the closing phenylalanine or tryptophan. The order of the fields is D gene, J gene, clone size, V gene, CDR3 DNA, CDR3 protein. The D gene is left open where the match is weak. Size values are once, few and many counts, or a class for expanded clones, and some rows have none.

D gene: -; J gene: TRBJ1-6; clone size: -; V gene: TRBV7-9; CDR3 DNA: TGTGCCAGCAGCCCCGGGAGGTATTCTAATTCACCCCTCCACTTT; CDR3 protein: CASSPGRYSNSPLHF
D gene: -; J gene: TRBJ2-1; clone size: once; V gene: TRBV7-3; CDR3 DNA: TGTGCCAGCAGCTTGGACGCGGGAATCCCCTACAATGAGCAGTTCTTC; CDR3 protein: CASSLDAGIPYNEQFF
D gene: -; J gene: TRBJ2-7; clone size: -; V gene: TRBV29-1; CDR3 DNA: TGCAGCGTTGAAAAGTCAGCCTACGAGCAGTACTTC; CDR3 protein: CSVEKSAYEQYF
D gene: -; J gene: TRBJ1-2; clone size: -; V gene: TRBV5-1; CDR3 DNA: TGCGCCAGCAGCTTGGTGGAGACTAACTATGGCTACACCTTC; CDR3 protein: CASSLVETNYGYTF
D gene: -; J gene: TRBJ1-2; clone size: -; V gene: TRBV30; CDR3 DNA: TGTGCCGGCCGGGATCCCGACGGCGGCTACACCTTC; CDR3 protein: CAGRDPDGGYTF
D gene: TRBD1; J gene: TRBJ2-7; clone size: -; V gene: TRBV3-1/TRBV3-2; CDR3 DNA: TGTGCCAGCAGTCGGACAGGGGGCTCCTACGAGCAGTACTTC; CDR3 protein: CASSRTGGSYEQYF
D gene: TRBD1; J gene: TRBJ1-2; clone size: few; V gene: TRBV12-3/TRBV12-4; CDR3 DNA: TGTGCCAGCAGCCGGACAGGACTAAATGGCTACACCTTC; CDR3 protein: CASSRTGLNGYTF
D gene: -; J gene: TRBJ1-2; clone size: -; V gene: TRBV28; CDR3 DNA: TGTGCCAGCAGTCCGGGGGGGAGTGCCCGCTACACCTTC; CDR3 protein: CASSPGGSARYTF
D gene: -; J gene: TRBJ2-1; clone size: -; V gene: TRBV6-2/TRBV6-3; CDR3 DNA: TGTGCCAGCAGTTATGTGCGGCCCCGCCTTTGGGATGAGCAGTTCTTC; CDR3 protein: CASSYVRPRLWDEQFF
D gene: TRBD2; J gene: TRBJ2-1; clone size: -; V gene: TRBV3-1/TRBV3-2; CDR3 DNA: TGTGCCAGCAGCCGCCTGGGGACTAGCGGGAGTGGGGCCTACAATGAGCAGTTCTTC; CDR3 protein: CASSRLGTSGSGAYNEQFF
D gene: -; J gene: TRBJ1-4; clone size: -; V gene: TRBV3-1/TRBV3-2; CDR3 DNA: TGTGCCAGCAGCCAAGTTGGGGGCGAAAAACTGTTTTTT; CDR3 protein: CASSQVGGEKLFF
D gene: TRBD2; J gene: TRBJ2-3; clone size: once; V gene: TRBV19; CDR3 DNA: TGTGCCAGTAATAGCGGGGGCACAGATACGCAGTATTTT; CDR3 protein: CASNSGGTDTQYF
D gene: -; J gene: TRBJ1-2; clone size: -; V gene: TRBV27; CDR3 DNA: TGTGCCAGCAGTCCCCGGGGTTTCGGAGATGGCTACACCTTC; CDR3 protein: CASSPRGFGDGYTF
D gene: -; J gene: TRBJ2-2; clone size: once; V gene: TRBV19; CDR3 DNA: TGTGCCAGTAGTATAAACTCCCTCGGGGAGCTGTTTTTT; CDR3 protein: CASSINSLGELFF
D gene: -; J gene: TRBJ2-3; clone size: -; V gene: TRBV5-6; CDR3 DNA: TGTGCCAGCAGCTTGTCCGGGACACCCACAGATACGCAGTATTTT; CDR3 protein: CASSLSGTPTDTQYF
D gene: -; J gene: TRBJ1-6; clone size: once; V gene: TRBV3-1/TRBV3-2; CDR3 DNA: TGTGCCAGCAGCCAAGATATGGGCTCACCCCTCCACTTT; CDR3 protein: CASSQDMGSPLHF
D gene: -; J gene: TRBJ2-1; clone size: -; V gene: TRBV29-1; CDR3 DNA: TGCAGCGTTAGCACTACGAGCTACAATGAGCAGTTCTTC; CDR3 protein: CSVSTTSYNEQFF
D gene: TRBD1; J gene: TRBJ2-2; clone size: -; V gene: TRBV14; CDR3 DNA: TGTGCCAGCAGCCAAGTGGTAGGGACAGGCGCGAACACCGGGGAGCTGTTTTTT; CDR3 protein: CASSQVVGTGANTGELFF
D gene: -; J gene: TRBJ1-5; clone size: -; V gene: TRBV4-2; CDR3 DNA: TGTGCCAGCAGCCAAGATATCAGAGGGCCCCAGCATTTT; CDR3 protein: CASSQDIRGPQHF
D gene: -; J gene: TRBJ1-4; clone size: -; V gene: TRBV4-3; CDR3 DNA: TGCGCCAGCAGCCAAGCGTCCCGGGGGTTTGGTGAAAAACTGTTTTTT; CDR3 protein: CASSQASRGFGEKLFF
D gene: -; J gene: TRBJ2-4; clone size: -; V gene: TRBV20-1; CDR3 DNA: TGCAGTGCTAGTTGGAGGGTGGCCAAAAACATTCAGTACTTC; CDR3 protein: CSASWRVAKNIQYF
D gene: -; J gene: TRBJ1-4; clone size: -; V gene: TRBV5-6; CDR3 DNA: TGTGCCAGCAGCTTCGGGGCAACTAATGAAAAACTGTTTTTT; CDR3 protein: CASSFGATNEKLFF
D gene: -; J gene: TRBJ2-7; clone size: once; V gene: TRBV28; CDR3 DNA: TGTGCCAGCAGTTTAACGGGGACACCCTCCTACGAGCAGTACTTC; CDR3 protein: CASSLTGTPSYEQYF
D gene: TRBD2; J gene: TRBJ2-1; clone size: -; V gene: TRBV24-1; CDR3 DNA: TGTGCCACCAGTGATTTTGGGACTAGCGGGGCACAGTACAATGAGCAGTTCTTC; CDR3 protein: CATSDFGTSGAQYNEQFF
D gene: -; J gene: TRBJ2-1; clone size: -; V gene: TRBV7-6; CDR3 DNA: TGTGCCAGCAGCTTAGGGGCTAGCGAGAACCCACACCCCTACAATGAGCAGTTCTTC; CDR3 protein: CASSLGASENPHPYNEQFF
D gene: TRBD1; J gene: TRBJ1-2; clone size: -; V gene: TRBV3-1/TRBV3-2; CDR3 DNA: TGTGCCAGCAGCCACCGTTCGACAGGGGGAATAGGCTACACCTTC; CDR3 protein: CASSHRSTGGIGYTF
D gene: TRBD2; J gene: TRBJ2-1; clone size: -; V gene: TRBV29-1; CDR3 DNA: TGCAGCGTTGAAGGCGCCGGGACTAGCGCTGACAATGAGCAGTTCTTC; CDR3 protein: CSVEGAGTSADNEQFF
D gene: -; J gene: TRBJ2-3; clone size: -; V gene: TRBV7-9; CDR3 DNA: TGTGCCAGCAGCCAACCGGGGGTTGGTAGCACAGATACGCAGTATTTT; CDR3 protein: CASSQPGVGSTDTQYF
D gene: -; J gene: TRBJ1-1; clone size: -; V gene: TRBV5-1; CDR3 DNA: TGCGCCAGCAGCGTGGGCCCGACACCGAACACTGAAGCTTTCTTT; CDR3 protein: CASSVGPTPNTEAFF
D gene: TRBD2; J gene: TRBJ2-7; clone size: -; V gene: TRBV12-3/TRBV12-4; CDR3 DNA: TGTGCCAGCACCTCGTTAGCGGGAGACGAGCAGTACTTC; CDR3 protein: CASTSLAGDEQYF
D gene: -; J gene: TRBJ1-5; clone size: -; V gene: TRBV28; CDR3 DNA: TGTGCCAGCAGTTTATCCGGGCAGGGAAATCAGCCCCAGCATTTT; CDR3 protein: CASSLSGQGNQPQHF
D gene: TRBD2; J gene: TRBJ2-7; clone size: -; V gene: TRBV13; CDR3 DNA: TGTGCCAGCAGCTTCTTAGCGGGCGGGGTGTACGAGCAGTACTTC; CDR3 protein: CASSFLAGGVYEQYF
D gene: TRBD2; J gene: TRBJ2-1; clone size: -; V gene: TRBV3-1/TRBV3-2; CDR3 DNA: TGTGCCAGCAGCGGGACTAGCGGGAGAAATGAGCAGTTCTTC; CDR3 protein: CASSGTSGRNEQFF
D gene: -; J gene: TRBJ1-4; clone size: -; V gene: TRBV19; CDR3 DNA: TGTGCCAGTAGGATTCGACAGGACTCAAAGGAAAAACTGTTTTTT; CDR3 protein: CASRIRQDSKEKLFF
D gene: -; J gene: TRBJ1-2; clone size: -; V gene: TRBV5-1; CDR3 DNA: TGCGCCAGCAGCATGACAGGAGTGGGGTATGGCTACACCTTC; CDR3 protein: CASSMTGVGYGYTF
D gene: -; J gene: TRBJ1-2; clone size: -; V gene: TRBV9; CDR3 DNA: TGTGCCAGCAGCGTAGTACCAGGCTTTAGCTACACCTTC; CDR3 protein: CASSVVPGFSYTF
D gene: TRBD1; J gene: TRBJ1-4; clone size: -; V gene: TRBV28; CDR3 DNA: TGTGCCGTACGGGACAGTTCAGGTGAAAAACTGTTTTTT; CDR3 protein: CAVRDSSGEKLFF